This is a list of T cell receptor beta chains from one sample in a study of blood T cell repertoires in COVID-19. Repertoires were generated with immunoSEQ multiplex PCR, while TCRdb's copy carries only in-frame clones and drops some. Found here are about 190,000 clones, 80% of them singletons; the top ten hold under 8%. The specimen was peripheral blood. These receptor sequences come from a man in his 60s with acute or convalescent COVID-19. Each CDR3 is given with its conserved first and last residue. The order of the fields is J gene, clone size, V gene, D gene, CDR3 DNA, CDR3 protein. D genes are given only for firm matches. The size field is filled for only some rows; it gives once, few, many or a size class.

j_gene: TRBJ1-5
abundance: NA
v_gene: TRBV19
d_gene: NA
CDR3nt: TGTGCCAGTAGTCCCATTGGAGTTAGAAATCAGCCCCAGCATTTT
CDR3aa: CASSPIGVRNQPQHF

j_gene: TRBJ2-3
abundance: NA
v_gene: TRBV5-8
d_gene: TRBD2
CDR3nt: TGTGCCAGCAGCCGGGGGACTAGCGGGAGGATCACAGATACGCAGTATTTT
CDR3aa: CASSRGTSGRITDTQYF

j_gene: TRBJ2-3
abundance: NA
v_gene: TRBV5-6
d_gene: TRBD2
CDR3nt: TGTGCCAGCAGCTTGTTTGTCGCTAGCGGGAGGGGAGATACGCAGTATTTT
CDR3aa: CASSLFVASGRGDTQYF

j_gene: TRBJ1-2
abundance: few
v_gene: TRBV27
d_gene: TRBD1
CDR3nt: TGTGCCAGCAGTTCTTTGACAGGGGGCGATGATAGCTACACCTTC
CDR3aa: CASSSLTGGDDSYTF

j_gene: TRBJ2-3
abundance: NA
v_gene: TRBV27
d_gene: TRBD1
CDR3nt: TGTGCCAGCAGTTTACGCCCAGTGGGACAGGGAAGCACAGATACGCAGTATTTT
CDR3aa: CASSLRPVGQGSTDTQYF

j_gene: TRBJ1-3
abundance: NA
v_gene: TRBV5-1
d_gene: NA
CDR3nt: TGCGCCAGCAGCTATTCTGGTGCGGCGGCCACCAATCGAAGGTCTGGAAACACCATATATTTT
CDR3aa: CASSYSGAAATNRRSGNTIYF

j_gene: TRBJ2-1
abundance: NA
v_gene: TRBV30
d_gene: NA
CDR3nt: TGTGCCTGGAGTCCGCGACTAGTGGTCGATGAGCAGTTCTTC
CDR3aa: CAWSPRLVVDEQFF

j_gene: TRBJ2-3
abundance: NA
v_gene: TRBV11-2
d_gene: NA
CDR3nt: TGTGCCAGCAGCTTAGGTGTTGCAGCTCACTACTCAGATACGCAGTATTTT
CDR3aa: CASSLGVAAHYSDTQYF

j_gene: TRBJ2-2
abundance: NA
v_gene: TRBV9
d_gene: TRBD1
CDR3nt: TGTGCCAGCAGCGCCGGGACAGGGGACACCGGGGAGCTGTTTTTT
CDR3aa: CASSAGTGDTGELFF

j_gene: TRBJ2-7
abundance: NA
v_gene: TRBV2
d_gene: TRBD1
CDR3nt: TGTGCCAGCAGCCGACAGGGGGTTCCCTACGAGCAGTACTTC
CDR3aa: CASSRQGVPYEQYF

j_gene: TRBJ1-4
abundance: once
v_gene: TRBV12-5
d_gene: NA
CDR3nt: TGTGCTAGTGGTTTGGTATATCGGGGGGCGCGGGAAAAACTGTTTTTT
CDR3aa: CASGLVYRGAREKLFF

j_gene: TRBJ2-3
abundance: NA
v_gene: TRBV7-3
d_gene: TRBD2
CDR3nt: TGTGCCAGCAGGCCCCTAGCGGGAACGCAGTATTTT
CDR3aa: CASRPLAGTQYF

j_gene: TRBJ1-5
abundance: NA
v_gene: TRBV2
d_gene: NA
CDR3nt: TGTGCCAGCAGCCCCCCACTCGGGGGGGTCAGCAATCAGCCCCAGCATTTT
CDR3aa: CASSPPLGGVSNQPQHF

j_gene: TRBJ1-2
abundance: NA
v_gene: TRBV29-1
d_gene: NA
CDR3nt: TGCAGCGTTGAAGTCGCAGGGGAGGGCTACACCTTC
CDR3aa: CSVEVAGEGYTF

j_gene: TRBJ2-1
abundance: NA
v_gene: TRBV9
d_gene: TRBD1
CDR3nt: TGTGCCAGCAGCGTAGGAGGACAGGTTGGGGCAACCTACAATGAGCAGTTCTTC
CDR3aa: CASSVGGQVGATYNEQFF

j_gene: TRBJ1-6
abundance: NA
v_gene: TRBV14
d_gene: NA
CDR3nt: TGTGCCAGCAGCCAAGATTTAGGGGCCTGGTCACCCCTCCACTTT
CDR3aa: CASSQDLGAWSPLHF

j_gene: TRBJ1-2
abundance: NA
v_gene: TRBV19
d_gene: TRBD1
CDR3nt: TGTGCCAGTAGGAGGACAGGGGCGGGCTATGGCTACACCTTC
CDR3aa: CASRRTGAGYGYTF

j_gene: TRBJ1-1
abundance: NA
v_gene: TRBV6-2/TRBV6-3
d_gene: NA
CDR3nt: TGTGCCAGCAGTTACTCTGACAGGACTGAAGCTTTCTTT
CDR3aa: CASSYSDRTEAFF

j_gene: TRBJ1-6
abundance: NA
v_gene: TRBV24-1
d_gene: NA
CDR3nt: TGTGCCATCGGGACTAGCTCCTATAATTCACCCCTCCACTTT
CDR3aa: CAIGTSSYNSPLHF

j_gene: TRBJ1-6
abundance: few
v_gene: TRBV7-9
d_gene: NA
CDR3nt: TGTGCCAGCAGCTTAGGGACAGCCAATAATTCACCCCTCCACTTT
CDR3aa: CASSLGTANNSPLHF

j_gene: TRBJ1-6
abundance: NA
v_gene: TRBV25-1
d_gene: TRBD1
CDR3nt: TGTGCCAGCAGTGAATCGGCAGGGGGCTATAATTCACCCCTCCACTTT
CDR3aa: CASSESAGGYNSPLHF

j_gene: TRBJ2-7
abundance: NA
v_gene: TRBV4-2
d_gene: TRBD1
CDR3nt: TGTGCCAGCAGCCAAGATAGACAGGGAGACTACGAGCAGTACTTC
CDR3aa: CASSQDRQGDYEQYF

j_gene: TRBJ1-6
abundance: NA
v_gene: TRBV6-1
d_gene: TRBD1
CDR3nt: TGTGCCAGCAGTGATACGGGACAGGGATATAATTCACCCCTCCACTTT
CDR3aa: CASSDTGQGYNSPLHF

j_gene: TRBJ2-5
abundance: NA
v_gene: TRBV12-3/TRBV12-4
d_gene: NA
CDR3nt: TGTGCCAGCAGTTTAAGGGGCGAGACCCAGTACTTC
CDR3aa: CASSLRGETQYF

j_gene: TRBJ1-2
abundance: NA
v_gene: TRBV3-1/TRBV3-2
d_gene: NA
CDR3nt: TGTGCCAGCAGCCTGGCGGGCGGCTACACCTTC
CDR3aa: CASSLAGGYTF

j_gene: TRBJ1-1
abundance: NA
v_gene: TRBV4-2
d_gene: NA
CDR3nt: TGTGCCAGCAGCCAACAAATCGAGGTGCCTGAAGCTTTCTTT
CDR3aa: CASSQQIEVPEAFF

j_gene: TRBJ1-1
abundance: few
v_gene: TRBV12-3/TRBV12-4
d_gene: NA
CDR3nt: TGTGCCAGCAGTTTGCGGTTCACTGAAGCTTTCTTT
CDR3aa: CASSLRFTEAFF

j_gene: TRBJ2-3
abundance: NA
v_gene: TRBV6-2/TRBV6-3
d_gene: NA
CDR3nt: TGTGCCAGCAGCCCTGGTCAGGGCACTAGCACAGATACGCAGTATTTT
CDR3aa: CASSPGQGTSTDTQYF

j_gene: TRBJ2-7
abundance: NA
v_gene: TRBV7-9
d_gene: TRBD2
CDR3nt: TGTGCCAGCAGCTGGCGGGGGGCGGGCGAGCAGTACTTC
CDR3aa: CASSWRGAGEQYF

j_gene: TRBJ1-1
abundance: NA
v_gene: TRBV18
d_gene: NA
CDR3nt: TGTGCCAGCTCCCTAACCTTTCTGGACACTGAAGCTTTCTTT
CDR3aa: CASSLTFLDTEAFF

j_gene: TRBJ1-4
abundance: NA
v_gene: TRBV6-6
d_gene: NA
CDR3nt: TGTGCCAGCAGTTACTCTTCGAGTAATGAAAAACTGTTTTTT
CDR3aa: CASSYSSSNEKLFF

j_gene: TRBJ1-1
abundance: once
v_gene: TRBV6-4
d_gene: NA
CDR3nt: TGTGCCAGCAGTGTCCAGGAGAACACTGAAGCTTTCTTT
CDR3aa: CASSVQENTEAFF

j_gene: TRBJ2-3
abundance: NA
v_gene: TRBV5-6
d_gene: TRBD2
CDR3nt: TGTGCCAGCAGCTTGCTAACCCTAGCGGGAGTCCCCGATACGCAGTATTTT
CDR3aa: CASSLLTLAGVPDTQYF

j_gene: TRBJ1-4
abundance: NA
v_gene: TRBV11-1
d_gene: TRBD1
CDR3nt: TGTGCCAGCAGCCCCCCGGGACAGGGTGGTTACGAAAAACTGTTTTTT
CDR3aa: CASSPPGQGGYEKLFF

j_gene: TRBJ2-5
abundance: NA
v_gene: TRBV11-2
d_gene: NA
CDR3nt: TGTGCCAGCAGCTTGAGCACCGAAGAGACCCAGTACTTC
CDR3aa: CASSLSTEETQYF

j_gene: TRBJ2-1
abundance: once
v_gene: TRBV6-2/TRBV6-3
d_gene: TRBD2
CDR3nt: TGTGCCAGCAGTTATCCTGAAGGGACTAGAGCCGGGGCTGAGCAGTTCTTC
CDR3aa: CASSYPEGTRAGAEQFF

j_gene: TRBJ2-1
abundance: NA
v_gene: TRBV6-2/TRBV6-3
d_gene: NA
CDR3nt: TGTGCCAGCTGCCCAACGATGGGGAGGAACAATGAGCAGTTCTTC
CDR3aa: CASCPTMGRNNEQFF

j_gene: TRBJ2-4
abundance: NA
v_gene: TRBV19
d_gene: TRBD1
CDR3nt: TGTGCCAGTCGGGGTACAGGGGGCCAGAACATTCAGTACTTC
CDR3aa: CASRGTGGQNIQYF

j_gene: TRBJ2-1
abundance: once
v_gene: TRBV24-1
d_gene: TRBD2
CDR3nt: TGTGCCACCAGTGACCCGACTAGCGGGGACAATGAGCAGTTCTTC
CDR3aa: CATSDPTSGDNEQFF

j_gene: TRBJ2-7
abundance: NA
v_gene: TRBV7-2
d_gene: TRBD1
CDR3nt: TGTGCCAGCAGCTTAGGGACAGGGCTTATCTACGAGCAGTACTTC
CDR3aa: CASSLGTGLIYEQYF

j_gene: TRBJ2-2
abundance: NA
v_gene: TRBV4-1
d_gene: NA
CDR3nt: TGCGCCAGCAGCCAGGGAGAGAACACCGGGGAGCTGTTTTTT
CDR3aa: CASSQGENTGELFF

j_gene: TRBJ2-3
abundance: NA
v_gene: TRBV10-3
d_gene: NA
CDR3nt: TGTGCCATCAGTGAACAGGGTAGCACAGATACGCAGTATTTT
CDR3aa: CAISEQGSTDTQYF

j_gene: TRBJ1-2
abundance: NA
v_gene: TRBV19
d_gene: NA
CDR3nt: TGTGCCAGTAGTATACGGCGGGACCTGGGCTATGGCTACACCTTC
CDR3aa: CASSIRRDLGYGYTF

j_gene: TRBJ2-1
abundance: NA
v_gene: TRBV11-3
d_gene: NA
CDR3nt: TGTGCCAGCAGCTTAGGCTATATTGGGGGGGCGAGTGAGCAGTTCTTC
CDR3aa: CASSLGYIGGASEQFF

j_gene: TRBJ2-1
abundance: NA
v_gene: TRBV5-4
d_gene: TRBD2
CDR3nt: TGTGCCAGCAGCTTGGGTAGCGGGGGGAATTACAATGAGCAGTTCTTC
CDR3aa: CASSLGSGGNYNEQFF

j_gene: TRBJ2-1
abundance: NA
v_gene: TRBV19
d_gene: TRBD1
CDR3nt: TGTGCCAGTAGTAGAATCGGGACAGGGGTCGATGAGCAGTTCTTC
CDR3aa: CASSRIGTGVDEQFF

j_gene: TRBJ1-6
abundance: NA
v_gene: TRBV11-2
d_gene: NA
CDR3nt: TGTGCCAGCAGCTTAGGTTTGAGGGCCTATAATTCACCCCTCCACTTT
CDR3aa: CASSLGLRAYNSPLHF

j_gene: TRBJ2-1
abundance: NA
v_gene: TRBV7-9
d_gene: TRBD2
CDR3nt: TGTGCCAGCAGCTCGGCAACTAGCGGGGTGAGGGGTGAGCAGTTCTTC
CDR3aa: CASSSATSGVRGEQFF

j_gene: TRBJ1-1
abundance: NA
v_gene: TRBV10-2
d_gene: TRBD1
CDR3nt: TGCGCCAGCATGACAGGGTCGGCTGAAGCTTTCTTT
CDR3aa: CASMTGSAEAFF

j_gene: TRBJ1-1
abundance: NA
v_gene: TRBV3-1/TRBV3-2
d_gene: TRBD1
CDR3nt: TGTGCCAGCAGCCAAGGGAGGACAGGCTACACTGAAGCTTTCTTT
CDR3aa: CASSQGRTGYTEAFF

j_gene: TRBJ2-1
abundance: NA
v_gene: TRBV2
d_gene: NA
CDR3nt: TGTGCCAGCAGTGGGAATAGCGGAGGCTACAATGAGCAGTTCTTC
CDR3aa: CASSGNSGGYNEQFF